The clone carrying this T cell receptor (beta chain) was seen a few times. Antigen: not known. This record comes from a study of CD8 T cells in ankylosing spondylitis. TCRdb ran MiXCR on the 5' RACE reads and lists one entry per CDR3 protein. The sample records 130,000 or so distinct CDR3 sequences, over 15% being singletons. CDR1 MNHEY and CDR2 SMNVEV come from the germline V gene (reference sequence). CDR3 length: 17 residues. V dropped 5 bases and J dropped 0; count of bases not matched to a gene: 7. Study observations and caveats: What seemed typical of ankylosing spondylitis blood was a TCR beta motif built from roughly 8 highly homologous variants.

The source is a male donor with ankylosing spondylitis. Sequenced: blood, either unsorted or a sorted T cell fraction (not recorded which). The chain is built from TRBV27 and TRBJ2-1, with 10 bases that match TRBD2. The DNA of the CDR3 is TGTGCCAGCAGTCTACCGGCTAGCGGGAGCTCCTACAATGAGCAGTTCTTC. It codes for CASSLPASGSSYNEQFF.